This TCR beta chain originates from a study of CD8 T cells in ankylosing spondylitis. Broader study findings: A motif of eight or nine highly homologous TCR beta variants was seen as apparently characteristic of ankylosing spondylitis blood. Earlier reports found some motif variants in synovial fluid and blood in reactive arthritis.

TCRdb called the 5' RACE reads again in MiXCR, with one record for every CDR3 protein. The sample lists roughly 470,000 distinct CDR3 sequences; 25% to 30% were seen once. CDR3 size: 13 residues. Germline V gene data show CDR1 as SEHNR and CDR2 as FQNEAQ (reference sequence). V was clipped by 1 base and J by 6 bases, with 10 bases between them. Comment on this clonotype: Antigen unknown.

This clonotype originated in a male donor with ankylosing spondylitis. Sequenced: blood, either unsorted or a sorted T cell fraction (not recorded which). The rearrangement joins TRBV7-9 to TRBJ2-7, with D possibly TRBD2 on 6 matching bases. CDR3 in amino acids: CASSLESGGEQYF. The CDR3 nucleotides read TGTGCCAGCAGCTTAGAATCCGGGGGCGAGCAGTACTTC.